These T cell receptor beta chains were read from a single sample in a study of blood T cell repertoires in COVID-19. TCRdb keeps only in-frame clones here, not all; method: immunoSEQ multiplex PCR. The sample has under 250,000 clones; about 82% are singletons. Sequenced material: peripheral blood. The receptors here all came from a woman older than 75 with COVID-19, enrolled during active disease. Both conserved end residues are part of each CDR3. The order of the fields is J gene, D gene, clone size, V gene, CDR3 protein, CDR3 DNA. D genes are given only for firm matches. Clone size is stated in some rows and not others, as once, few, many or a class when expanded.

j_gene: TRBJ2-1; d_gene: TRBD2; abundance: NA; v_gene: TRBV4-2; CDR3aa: CASSPTSGAGNEQFF; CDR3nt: TGTGCCAGCAGCCCGACTAGCGGGGCTGGGAATGAGCAGTTCTTC
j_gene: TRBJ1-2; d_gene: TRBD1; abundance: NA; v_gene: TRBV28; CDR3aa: CASSLGDRVLSSGYTF; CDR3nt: TGTGCCAGCAGTTTAGGGGACAGGGTTTTGTCTTCTGGCTACACCTTC
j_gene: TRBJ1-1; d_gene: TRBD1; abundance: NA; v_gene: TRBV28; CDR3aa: CASTPSRGAAEAFF; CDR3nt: TGTGCCAGCACCCCTAGCAGGGGGGCGGCTGAAGCTTTCTTT
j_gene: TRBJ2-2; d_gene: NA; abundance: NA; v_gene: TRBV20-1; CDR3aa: CSASSPPPNTGELFF; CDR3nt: TGCAGTGCTAGTAGCCCCCCTCCCAACACCGGGGAGCTGTTTTTT
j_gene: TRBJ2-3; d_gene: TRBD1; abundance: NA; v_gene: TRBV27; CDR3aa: CASRPRDRVTDTQYF; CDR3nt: TGTGCCAGCAGACCCCGGGACAGGGTCACAGATACGCAGTATTTT
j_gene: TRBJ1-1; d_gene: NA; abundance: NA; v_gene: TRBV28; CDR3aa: CASRLNTEAFF; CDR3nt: TGTGCCAGCCGACTAAACACTGAAGCTTTCTTT
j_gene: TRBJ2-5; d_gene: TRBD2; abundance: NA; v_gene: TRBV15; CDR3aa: CATSRDLASGGQYQETQYF; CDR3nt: TGTGCCACCAGCAGAGATCTTGCTAGCGGGGGCCAGTACCAAGAGACCCAGTACTTC
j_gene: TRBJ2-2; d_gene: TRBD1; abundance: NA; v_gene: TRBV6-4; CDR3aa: CASSGDRATGELFF; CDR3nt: TGTGCCAGCAGTGGGGACAGGGCGACCGGGGAGCTGTTTTTT
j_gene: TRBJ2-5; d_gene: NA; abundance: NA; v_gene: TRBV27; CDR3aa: CASSLSWEGGETQYF; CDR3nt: TGTGCCAGCAGTTTATCATGGGAGGGGGGGGAGACCCAGTACTTC
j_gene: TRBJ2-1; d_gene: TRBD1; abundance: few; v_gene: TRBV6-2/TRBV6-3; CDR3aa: CASTPDRGLYNEQFF; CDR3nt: TGTGCCAGCACCCCTGACAGGGGACTTTACAATGAGCAGTTCTTC
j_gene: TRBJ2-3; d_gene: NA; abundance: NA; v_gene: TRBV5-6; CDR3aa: CASSLVVADTQYF; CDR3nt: TGTGCCAGCAGCTTGGTGGTAGCAGATACGCAGTATTTT
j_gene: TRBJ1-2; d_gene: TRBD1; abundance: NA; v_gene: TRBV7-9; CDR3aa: CASSSGQGNGYTF; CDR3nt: TGTGCCAGCAGCTCGGGACAGGGGAATGGCTACACCTTC
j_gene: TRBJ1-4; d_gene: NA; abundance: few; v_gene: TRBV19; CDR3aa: CASNGASNEKLFF; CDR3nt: TGTGCCAGTAATGGAGCAAGTAATGAAAAACTGTTTTTT
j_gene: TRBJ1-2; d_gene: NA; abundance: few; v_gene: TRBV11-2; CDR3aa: CASSLGLTDNYGYTF; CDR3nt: TGTGCCAGCAGCCTGGGGTTGACAGATAACTATGGCTACACCTTC
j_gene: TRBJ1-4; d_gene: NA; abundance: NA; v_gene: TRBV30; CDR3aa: CAWTQQATNEKLFF; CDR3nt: TGTGCCTGGACGCAACAGGCAACTAATGAAAAACTGTTTTTT
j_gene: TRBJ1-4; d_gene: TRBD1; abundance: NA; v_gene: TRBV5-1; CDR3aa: CASSQGGQGAEKLFF; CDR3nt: TGCGCCAGCAGCCAAGGGGGACAGGGGGCTGAAAAACTGTTTTTT
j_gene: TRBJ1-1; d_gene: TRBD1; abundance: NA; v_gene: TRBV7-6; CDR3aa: CASSSSTGKETFF; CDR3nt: TGTGCCAGCAGCTCTTCGACAGGGAAGGAGACTTTCTTT
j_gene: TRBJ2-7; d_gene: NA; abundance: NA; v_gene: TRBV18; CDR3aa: CASSPRDNSYEQYF; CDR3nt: TGTGCCAGCTCCCCCAGGGACAATTCCTACGAGCAGTACTTC
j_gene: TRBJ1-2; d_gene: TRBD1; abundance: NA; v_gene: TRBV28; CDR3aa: CASSLPATGLRGYTF; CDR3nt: TGTGCCAGCAGTTTGCCCGCGACAGGGTTACGTGGCTACACCTTC
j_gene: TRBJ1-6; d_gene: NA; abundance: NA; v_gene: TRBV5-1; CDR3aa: CASSLNAGAINNSPLHF; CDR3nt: TGCGCCAGCAGCTTAAATGCAGGGGCGATCAATAATTCACCCCTCCACTTT
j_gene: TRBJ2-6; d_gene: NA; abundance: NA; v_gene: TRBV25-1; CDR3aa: CASSRGSISGANVLTF; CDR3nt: TGTGCCAGCAGTCGTGGCAGTATCTCTGGGGCCAACGTCCTGACTTTC
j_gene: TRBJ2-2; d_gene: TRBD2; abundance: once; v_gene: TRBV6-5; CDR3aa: CATFPGGANTGELFF; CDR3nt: TGTGCCACCTTTCCCGGGGGGGCCAACACCGGGGAGCTGTTTTTT
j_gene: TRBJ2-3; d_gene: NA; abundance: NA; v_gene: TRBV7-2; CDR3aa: CASSSNREGTQYF; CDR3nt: TGTGCCAGCAGCTCCAACAGGGAAGGTACGCAGTATTTT
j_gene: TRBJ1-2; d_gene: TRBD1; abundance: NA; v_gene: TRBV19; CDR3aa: CASSLPGTVYGYTF; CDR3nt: TGTGCCAGTAGTCTCCCCGGGACAGTCTATGGCTACACCTTC
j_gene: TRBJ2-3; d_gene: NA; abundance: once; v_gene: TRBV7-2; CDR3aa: CASSLGGAYTDTQYF; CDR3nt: TGTGCCAGCAGCTTAGGCGGGGCGTACACAGATACGCAGTATTTT
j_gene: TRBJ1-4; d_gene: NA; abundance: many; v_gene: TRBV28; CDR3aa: CASSLLPGSGGLFF; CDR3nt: TGTGCCAGCAGTTTACTCCCGGGATCCGGAGGTCTGTTTTTT
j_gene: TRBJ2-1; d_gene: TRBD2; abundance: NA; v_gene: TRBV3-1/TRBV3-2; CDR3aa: CASSRPGLVINEQFF; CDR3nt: TGTGCCAGCAGCCGGCCGGGACTAGTCATCAATGAGCAGTTCTTC
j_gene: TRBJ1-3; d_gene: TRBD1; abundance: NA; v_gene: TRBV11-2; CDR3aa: CASSLGGTGAGNTIYF; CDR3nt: TGTGCCAGCAGCTTAGGCGGGACAGGGGCTGGAAACACCATATATTTT
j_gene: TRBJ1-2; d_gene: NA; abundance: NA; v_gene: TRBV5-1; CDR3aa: CASSLEASMGGLLF; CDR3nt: TGCGCCAGCAGCTTGGAGGCGTCGATGGGCGGACTCCTCTTC
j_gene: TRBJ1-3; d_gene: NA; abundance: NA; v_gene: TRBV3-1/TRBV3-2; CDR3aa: CASSPKGGNTIYF; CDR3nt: TGTGCCAGCAGCCCCAAGGGGGGAAACACCATATATTTT